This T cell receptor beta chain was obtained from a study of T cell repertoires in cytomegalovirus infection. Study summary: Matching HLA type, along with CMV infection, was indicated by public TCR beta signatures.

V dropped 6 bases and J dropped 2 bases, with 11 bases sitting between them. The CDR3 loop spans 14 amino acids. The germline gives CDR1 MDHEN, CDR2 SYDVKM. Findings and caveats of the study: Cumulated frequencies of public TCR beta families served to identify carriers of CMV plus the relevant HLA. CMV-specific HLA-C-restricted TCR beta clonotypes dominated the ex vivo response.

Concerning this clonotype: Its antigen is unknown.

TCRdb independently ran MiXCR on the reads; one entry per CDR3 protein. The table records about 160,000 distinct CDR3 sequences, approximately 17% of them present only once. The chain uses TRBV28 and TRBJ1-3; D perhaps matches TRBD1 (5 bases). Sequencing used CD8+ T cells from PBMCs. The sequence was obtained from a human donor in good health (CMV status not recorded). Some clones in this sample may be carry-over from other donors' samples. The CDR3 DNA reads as TGTGCCAGCAGGCTTCTAGGGGCTGGAAACACCATATATTTT. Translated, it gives CASRLLGAGNTIYF.